Below are 5 T cell receptor beta chains sequenced from a single sample in a study of CD8 T cells in Susac syndrome. RNA totalling roughly 0.5 to 1 ug underwent reverse transcription with random hexamers. TCRdb recomputed calls from the immunoSEQ multiplex PCR reads with MiXCR, one row per CDR3 protein. The table has about 120,000 distinct CDR3 sequences, around 94% seen once. The sample comprised CD8+ T cells from PBMCs. These receptors were collected from a human donor with Susac syndrome.

This chain links TRBV4-1 with TRBJ1-5, with D uncertain. This CDR3 region has 14 residues. The ends were cut back, 2 bases at V and 6 bases at J, with 11 bases in the middle. Germline V CDR1 and CDR2: MGHRA, YSYEKL. This CDR3 is CASSQYGEAQPQHF. For the CDR3, the DNA is TGCGCCAGCAGCCAATACGGCGAAGCTCAGCCCCAGCATTTT.

This chain connects TRBV29-1 to TRBJ2-1; D tentatively reads TRBD1 or TRBD2 (5 bases each). The CDR3 has 15 residues. Looked up from germline, CDR1 is SQVTM and CDR2 is ANQGSEA. Trimming removed 7 bases at V and 0 bases at J, with 16 bases between. CDR3 coding DNA: TGCAGCGCTCCCGGTGTAGGGACCTCCTACAATGAGCAGTTCTTC. As protein: CSAPGVGTSYNEQFF.

V usage is TRBV7-9 and J usage is TRBJ2-1; D call uncertain. The ends were cut back, 5 bases at V and 2 bases at J, with 10 bases in the middle. The CDR3 totals 14 residues. Germline assignment: CDR1 SEHNR and CDR2 FQNEAQ (reference sequence). The DNA of the CDR3 is TGTGCCAGCAGCGAAGTTATGGCCTACAATGAGCAGTTCTTC. Residues: CASSEVMAYNEQFF.

The chain recombines TRBV7-9 with TRBJ2-7; D may match TRBD1 or TRBD2 (7 bases each). The germline V gene has CDR1 SEHNR and CDR2 FQNEAQ (reference sequence). This CDR3 has 13 amino acids. Trimming cost V 5 bases and J 5 bases, with 13 bases left between them. The CDR3 coding sequence is TGTGCCAGCAGCCAGGGAGGGGGCAACGAGCAGTACTTC. It yields the protein CASSQGGGNEQYF.

This chain joins TRBV6-6 and TRBJ2-6; D not resolved. The CDR3 length is 15 residues. Trimming removed 2 bases at V and 0 bases at J, with 5 bases between. Germline CDR1 is MNHNY and CDR2 is SVGAGI (reference sequence). The CDR3 reads CASSYGRSGANVLTF. As DNA, the CDR3 is TGTGCCAGCAGTTACGGGCGCTCTGGGGCCAACGTCCTGACTTTC.